This entry lists 29 T cell receptor beta chains sequenced from one sample in a study of blood T cell repertoires in COVID-19. Using immunoSEQ multiplex PCR, the repertoire was profiled, and TCRdb retains in-frame clones only, with some absent. Among approximately 150,000 clones listed, 84% were seen once. Sequencing was carried out using peripheral blood. The receptor source for this set is a man in his fifties or sixties with active or convalescent COVID-19.

The V gene is TRBV11-2, the J gene TRBJ1-4; 12 bases agree with TRBD1. The CDR3 has 18 amino acids. V lost 5 bases and J lost 8; bases outside the gene matches: 15. The V gene's germline CDR1 is SGHAT and CDR2 FQNNGV. The CDR3 region has the DNA TGTGCCAGCAGCAGATCCTTTGGGACAGGGGGCGCGGCCGAAAAACTGTTTTTT. The encoded protein is CASSRSFGTGGAAEKLFF.

The gene calls are TRBV19 and TRBJ1-1; 9 nucleotides line up with TRBD1. Trimming cost V 2 bases and J 6 bases; bases outside gene matches: 4. Germline assignment: CDR1 LNHDA and CDR2 SQIVND (reference sequence). The CDR3 has 14 residues. The CDR3 spells CASSIPGQGAEAFF. The DNA of the CDR3 is TGTGCCAGTAGTATACCGGGACAGGGTGCTGAAGCTTTCTTT.

This rearrangement joins TRBV4-1 to TRBJ1-5; 9 positions agree with TRBD1. The V gene end was trimmed by 1 base and the J gene end by 3 bases; junction bases not matched to a gene: 16. Germline assignment: CDR1 MGHRA and CDR2 YSYEKL. The CDR3 extends over 20 amino acids. The CDR3: CASSQGSGGTGQGINQPQHF. DNA of the CDR3: TGCGCCAGCAGCCAAGGTAGCGGGGGGACAGGACAGGGGATCAATCAGCCCCAGCATTTT.

The chain has TRBV3-1 (or the pseudogene TRBV3-2) and TRBJ2-2, with 8 nucleotides matching TRBD2. Germline lookup yields CDR1 LGHDT and CDR2 YNNKEL (reference sequence). This CDR3 region has 14 residues. V was clipped by 5 bases and J by 5 bases; unmatched bases: 4. The CDR3 sequence is CASSRGLGTGELFF. CDR3 DNA: TGTGCCAGCAGCAGGGGACTAGGTACCGGGGAGCTGTTTTTT.

The genes are TRBV4-1 and TRBJ2-1; 8 bases are a match to TRBD2. This CDR3 region has 21 residues. The V gene's germline CDR1 is MGHRA and CDR2 YSYEKL. The J segment lost 2 bases and the V segment lost 4 bases, leaving 22 bases of the junction unmatched. The CDR3 protein is CASSPLYRVQRAGAPYNEQFF. CDR3 DNA sequence: TGCGCCAGCAGCCCGCTTTACCGTGTACAGAGAGCGGGAGCTCCCTACAATGAGCAGTTCTTC.

The V gene is TRBV7-2, the J gene TRBJ1-6; 7 bases fit TRBD1. The CDR3 sequence is 16 residues long. Germline assignment: CDR1 SGHTA and CDR2 FQGNSA. V lost 6 bases, J lost 3 bases, and 8 bases stayed unmatched. The CDR3 bases are TGTGCCAGCAGTGCCCAGGGGACAGTCTATAATTCACCCCTCCACTTT. Residues: CASSAQGTVYNSPLHF.

This clone was found a few times. This rearrangement joins TRBV7-2 to TRBJ2-1, with D possibly matching TRBD1 (6 bases). The CDR3 covers 14 residues. Per the germline V gene, CDR1 is SGHTA and CDR2 is FQGNSA. Between the trimmed V and J ends, which lost 1 base and 7 bases, there was a span of 11 bases. For the CDR3, the DNA is TGTGCCAGCAGCTTAGGACAGGCGTGGAATGAGCAGTTCTTC. Translated: CASSLGQAWNEQFF.

The chain couples TRBV6-6 to TRBJ1-1; D perhaps matches TRBD1 (6 bases). The germline CDR1 and CDR2 sequences are MNHNY and SVGAGI (reference sequence). This CDR3 contains 15 residues. Between the trimmed V and J ends, which lost 4 bases and 0 bases, there was a span of 12 bases. CDR3 nucleotides: TGTGCCAGCAGTTCCACCAACAGGGTGAACACTGAAGCTTTCTTT. Translating it yields CASSSTNRVNTEAFF.

The V and J genes are TRBV4-1 and TRBJ2-5; 9 nucleotides align to TRBD1. This CDR3 has 14 residues. Germline values: CDR1 MGHRA, CDR2 YSYEKL. Germline trimming cut 0 bases from V and 5 bases from J; bases unmatched to any gene: 1. CDR3 in DNA: TGCGCCAGCAGCCAAGACGACAGGGGGGAGACCCAGTACTTC. Its protein product is CASSQDDRGETQYF.

The chain carries TRBV5-4 and TRBJ1-4; D call uncertain. CDR1 is SGHNT, CDR2 YYREEE, per germline (reference sequence). The CDR3 totals 11 residues. Trimming shortened V by 2 bases and J by 8 bases, and 4 bases separated the two germline ends. CDR3 DNA: TGTGCCAGCAGCTTTGGCGAAAAACTGTTTTTT. It is translated as CASSFGEKLFF.

J is TRBJ1-2 and V is TRBV11-2; no clear D gene. The CDR3 is 12 amino acids. V dropped 8 bases and J dropped 3 bases, with 10 bases sitting between them. Germline values: CDR1 SGHAT, CDR2 FQNNGV. Written as DNA, the CDR3 is TGTGCCAGCCTCGCGGGCGACTATGGCTACACCTTC. Amino acids: CASLAGDYGYTF.

The V and J genes are TRBV6-2 or TRBV6-3 and TRBJ1-4; D is perhaps TRBD1 (5 bases). V shed 2 bases and J shed 4 bases, with 8 bases lying between them. CDR3 size: 14 residues. CDR1 MNHEY and CDR2 SVGEGT come from the germline V gene. The CDR3 region has the DNA TGTGCCAGCAGTTACGGGGCGATTAATGAAAAACTGTTTTTT. It is translated as CASSYGAINEKLFF.

This clone was detected only once. The chain uses TRBV5-1 and TRBJ1-2; 7 positions match TRBD1. Germline V gene lookup returns CDR1 SGHRS and CDR2 YFSETQ. After removal of 0 bases from V and 3 bases from J, the junction contained 5 bases not matched to a gene. CDR3 length: 15 amino acids. The CDR3 protein is CASSLAAGGDYGYTF. CDR3 coding DNA: TGCGCCAGCAGCTTGGCGGCAGGGGGTGACTATGGCTACACCTTC.

This sequence joins TRBV6-2 or TRBV6-3 and TRBJ2-1; 9 bases align to TRBD1. Germline CDR1 is MNHEY and CDR2 is SVGEGT. The length of the CDR3 is 14 residues. The junction had 3 bases not matched to a gene; V was cut back by 2 bases and J by 7 bases. In DNA, the CDR3 is TGTGCCAGCAGTTACGACAGGGGGTTTAATGAGCAGTTCTTC. Amino acid sequence: CASSYDRGFNEQFF.

The chain uses TRBV7-8 and TRBJ1-2; 8 positions match TRBD1. V lost 4 bases to trimming and J lost 6 bases; unmatched junction nucleotides: 4. Germline-derived CDR1 and CDR2 are SGHVS and FQNEAQ. The CDR3 consists of 13 residues. The CDR3 nucleotides read TGTGCCAGCAGCTCCGACAGGGGCAATGGCTACACCTTC. Its translation: CASSSDRGNGYTF.

This clone was seen a single time. The chain employs TRBV5-4 and TRBJ2-2; D possibly corresponds to TRBD1 (6 bases). V was clipped by 4 bases and J by 6 bases, with 13 bases between them. Germline V gene lookup returns CDR1 SGHNT and CDR2 YYREEE (reference sequence). The CDR3 consists of 14 residues. CDR3 sequence reads: CASSTLQGPGELFF. The CDR3 DNA reads TGTGCCAGCAGCACCCTACAGGGCCCCGGGGAGCTGTTTTTT. The entire variable domain, with the rest obtained from reference TRBV5-4 and TRBJ2-2, is as follows: ETGVTQSPTHLIKTRGQQVTLRCSSQSGHNTVSWYQQALGQGPQFIFQYYREEENGRGNFPPRFSGLQFPNYSSELNVNALELDDSALYLCASSTLQGPGELFFGEGSRLTVL.

The chain recombines TRBV15 with TRBJ2-7; 10 bases map to TRBD2. Trimming cost V 0 bases and J 4 bases; bases outside gene matches: 6. The CDR3 covers 16 residues. The germline V gene has CDR1 LNHNV and CDR2 YYDKDF (reference sequence). CDR3: CATSRDRASGSYEQYV. For the CDR3, the DNA is TGTGCCACCAGCAGAGATCGGGCTAGCGGGAGTTACGAGCAGTACGTC.

J is TRBJ1-3 and V is TRBV10-3, with unresolved D. V was pared by 2 bases and J by 0 bases, with 11 bases between. Germline loops: CDR1 ENHRY, CDR2 SYGVKD. CDR3 length: 16 amino acids. CDR3 loop: CAISEGQQTSGNTIYF. The CDR3 region has the DNA TGTGCCATCAGTGAGGGTCAACAGACCTCTGGAAACACCATATATTTT.

The chain recombines TRBV28 with TRBJ1-4; 9 bases match TRBD1. Germline V gene sequence: CDR1 MDHEN, CDR2 SYDVKM. With V trimmed by 7 bases and J by 10 bases, 10 bases remained unmatched. This CDR3 has 14 amino acids. CDR3 in amino acids: CASTPGTGKRKLFF. The CDR3 bases are TGTGCCAGCACCCCCGGGACAGGGAAGAGAAAACTGTTTTTT.

V gene TRBV9 combines with J gene TRBJ2-7; TRBD2 is a possible D gene (6 bases). This CDR3 has 13 residues. The germline gives CDR1 SGDLS, CDR2 YYNGEE. V was pared by 1 base and J by 5 bases, with 10 bases between. Here the CDR3 DNA reads TGTGCCAGCAGCGTATCAGGAGGGGACGAGCAGTACGTC. It yields the protein CASSVSGGDEQYV.

The CDR3 nucleotides are TGCGCCAGCAGCTTAGGGGGATCGAGCAATCAGCCCCAGCATTTT. Amino acids: CASSLGGSSNQPQHF. The V call is TRBV5-1, the J call TRBJ1-5, with TRBD1 as a possible D gene (6 bases). Germline V gives CDR1 SGHRS, CDR2 YFSETQ. The ends were cut back, 2 bases at V and 1 base at J, with 10 bases in the middle. The CDR3 sequence is 15 residues long.

V and J are TRBV19 and TRBJ1-6, with D perhaps TRBD1 (5 bases). Trimming stripped 11 bases from V and 9 bases from J, with 17 bases between. The CDR3 runs to 13 residues. CDR1 is LNHDA, CDR2 SQIVND, per germline (reference sequence). This CDR3 is CAGSQGRGSPLHF. The CDR3 coding sequence is TGTGCCGGCAGTCAGGGCCGTGGTTCACCCCTCCACTTT. The full variable domain, rest sourced from reference TRBV19 and TRBJ1-6, is DGGITQSPKYLFRKEGQNVTLSCEQNLNHDAMYWYRQDPGQGLRLIYYSQIVNDFQKGDIAEGYSVSREKKESFPLTVTSAQKNPTAFYLCAGSQGRGSPLHFGNGTRLTVT.

V usage is TRBV7-2 and J usage is TRBJ2-1, with a possible D match to TRBD2 (6 bases). Per the germline V gene, CDR1 is SGHTA and CDR2 is FQGNSA. The CDR3 is made up of 17 amino acids. The V and J ends lost 1 base and 9 bases respectively, with 22 bases between them. The CDR3 region has the DNA TGTGCCAGCAGCTTAGATGGGGGGAGCCCGTACATTGGTGAGCAGTTCTTC. Translating gives CASSLDGGSPYIGEQFF.

The V gene is TRBV5-1, the J gene TRBJ2-7; 10 bases map to TRBD1. The V gene end was trimmed by 4 bases and the J gene end by 5 bases; junction bases not matched to a gene: 12. CDR3 length equals 16 residues. Per the germline V gene, CDR1 is SGHRS and CDR2 is YFSETQ. The CDR3 sequence: CASSQRPGTGDHEQYF. CDR3 coding DNA: TGCGCCAGCAGCCAACGCCCCGGGACAGGGGACCACGAGCAGTACTTC.

V and J are TRBV28 and TRBJ1-1; D ambiguous. The CDR3 sequence is 10 residues long. Germline loops: CDR1 MDHEN, CDR2 SYDVKM. Trimming took 2 bases from V and 9 from J, leaving 4 bases between them. CDR3 loop: CASSLGQAFF. The CDR3 DNA follows: TGTGCCAGCAGTTTAGGCCAAGCTTTCTTT.

The chain joins TRBV11-3 to TRBJ2-6, with TRBD2 matching 8 bases. CDR1 SGHNT and CDR2 YENEEA come from the germline V gene. The V and J ends lost 1 base and 0 bases, in that order; junction bases with no gene match: 8. The CDR3 has 19 amino acids. The CDR3 loop is CASSLGNSGAASGANVLTF. In DNA, the CDR3 is TGTGCCAGCAGCTTAGGAAATAGCGGGGCAGCCTCTGGGGCCAACGTCCTGACTTTC.

The chain is built from TRBV27 and TRBJ1-5; the match to TRBD1 covers 10 bases. From germline, CDR1 is MNHEY and CDR2 SMNVEV (reference sequence). CDR3 length equals 13 residues. V dropped 10 bases and J dropped 5; count of bases not matched to a gene: 5. This CDR3 is CAIGQGGYQPQHF. CDR3 bases: TGTGCCATCGGACAGGGGGGTTATCAGCCCCAGCATTTT.

The rearrangement links TRBV6-2 or TRBV6-3 to TRBJ1-4; TRBD1 matches at 7 bases. Germline V gene data show CDR1 as MNHEY and CDR2 as SVGEGT. CDR3 size: 16 residues. The V and J ends lost 0 bases and 5 bases, in that order; junction bases with no gene match: 6. The CDR3 reads CASSYSTTGKNEKLFF. The CDR3 nucleotides read TGTGCCAGCAGTTACTCGACGACAGGGAAGAATGAAAAACTGTTTTTT.

This chain connects TRBV9 to TRBJ1-3; D not certain. Germline CDR1 reads SGDLS; CDR2 reads YYNGEE. The ends were cut back, 1 base at V and 7 bases at J, with 18 bases in the middle. CDR3 length: 16 amino acids. The CDR3 DNA is TGTGCCAGCAGCGTATCCGAGGGTGGGGTGAGGAACACCATATATTTT. Its protein product is CASSVSEGGVRNTIYF.